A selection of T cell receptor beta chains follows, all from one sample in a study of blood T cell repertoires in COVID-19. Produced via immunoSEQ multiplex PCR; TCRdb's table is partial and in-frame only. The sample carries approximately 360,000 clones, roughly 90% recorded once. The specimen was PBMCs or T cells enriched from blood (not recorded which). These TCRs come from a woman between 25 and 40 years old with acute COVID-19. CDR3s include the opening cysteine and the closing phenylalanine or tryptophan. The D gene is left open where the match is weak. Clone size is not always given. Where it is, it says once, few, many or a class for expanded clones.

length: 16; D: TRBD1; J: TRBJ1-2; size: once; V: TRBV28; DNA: TGTGCCAGCAGTTCCGGGACAGGAAGCGGCTCCTATGGCTACACCTTC; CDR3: CASSSGTGSGSYGYTF
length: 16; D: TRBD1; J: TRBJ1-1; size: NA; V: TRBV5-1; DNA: TGCGCCAGCAGCCAACGGCCGACAGGGGGCAACACTGAAGCTTTCTTT; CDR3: CASSQRPTGGNTEAFF
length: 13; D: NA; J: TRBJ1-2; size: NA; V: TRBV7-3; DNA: TGTGCCAGCAGCGCTTCAGGGTTTAGTGGCTACACCTTC; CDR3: CASSASGFSGYTF
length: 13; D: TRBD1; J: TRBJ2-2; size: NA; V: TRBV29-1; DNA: TGCAGCGGGAGGCAGGGGGCCGCCGGGGAGCTGTTTTTT; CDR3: CSGRQGAAGELFF
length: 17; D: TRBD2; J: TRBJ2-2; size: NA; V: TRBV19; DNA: TGTGCCAGTAGTAGCGTAAGGACGGGGGGTTCGACCGGGGAGCTGTTTTTT; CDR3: CASSSVRTGGSTGELFF
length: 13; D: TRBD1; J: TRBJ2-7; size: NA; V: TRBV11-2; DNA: TGTGCCAGCAGCCCAAACCGGGACAGGGAGCAGTACTTC; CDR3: CASSPNRDREQYF
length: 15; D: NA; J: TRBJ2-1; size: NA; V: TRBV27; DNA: TGTGCCTCCCAGGCGCAGGGGTTGCCCTACAATGAGCAGTTCTTC; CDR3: CASQAQGLPYNEQFF
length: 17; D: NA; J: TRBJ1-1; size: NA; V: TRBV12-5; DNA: TGTGCTAGTGGTTTGGTACTGGGGGGGCCGGCGAACACTGAAGCTTTCTTT; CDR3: CASGLVLGGPANTEAFF
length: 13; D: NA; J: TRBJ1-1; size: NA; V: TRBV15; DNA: TGTGCCACTCGTATACGCAGTGTCCCTGAAGCTTTCTTT; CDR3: CATRIRSVPEAFF
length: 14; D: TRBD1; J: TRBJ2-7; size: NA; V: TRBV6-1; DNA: TGTGCCAGCAGTGAGGTACAGGGGTCCTACGAGCAGTACTTC; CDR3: CASSEVQGSYEQYF
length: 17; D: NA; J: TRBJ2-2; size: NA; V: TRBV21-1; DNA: TGTGCCAGCTATATTACCAACAGGGGATCGAACACCGGGGAGCTGTTTTTT; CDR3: CASYITNRGSNTGELFF
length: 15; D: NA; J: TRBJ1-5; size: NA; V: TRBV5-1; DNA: TGCGCCAGCAGCCCCGGGACGGGAGGCAATCAGCCCCAGCATTTT; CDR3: CASSPGTGGNQPQHF
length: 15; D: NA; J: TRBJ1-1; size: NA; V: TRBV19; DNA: TGTGCCAGTAGTATTGGTGTCAGGGGGAACACTGAAGCTTTCTTT; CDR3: CASSIGVRGNTEAFF
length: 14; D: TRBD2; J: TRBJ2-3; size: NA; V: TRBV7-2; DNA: TGTGCCAGCAGCTTAGGGACTAGGGCAGATACGCAGTATTTT; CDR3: CASSLGTRADTQYF
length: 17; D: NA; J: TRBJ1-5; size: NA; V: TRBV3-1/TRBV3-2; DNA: TGTGCCAGCAGCATACGCGGCCGTGGACAGCTAAATCAGCCCCAGCATTTT; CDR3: CASSIRGRGQLNQPQHF
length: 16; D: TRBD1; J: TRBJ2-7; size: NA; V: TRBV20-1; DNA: TGCAGTGCTAGTCTTCCCGGGACAGGGAGCTCCTACGAGCAGTACTTC; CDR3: CSASLPGTGSSYEQYF
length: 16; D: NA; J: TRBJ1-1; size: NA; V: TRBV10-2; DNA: TGCGCCAGCAGCGAAGCGGGGGCGGGGGTGTTCTCTGAAGCTTTCTTT; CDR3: CASSEAGAGVFSEAFF
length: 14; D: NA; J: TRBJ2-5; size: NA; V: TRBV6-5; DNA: TGTGCCAGCAGGATTGGGACGGGGGTTCAGACCCAGTACTTC; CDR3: CASRIGTGVQTQYF
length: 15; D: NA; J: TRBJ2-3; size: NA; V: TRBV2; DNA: TGTGCCAGCAGTGGTGGGCGGGGCCGCACAGATACGCAGTATTTT; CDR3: CASSGGRGRTDTQYF
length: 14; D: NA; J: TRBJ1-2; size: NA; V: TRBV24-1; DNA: TGTGCCACCAGCGAAAGCCGGACAGTCTATGGCTACACCTTC; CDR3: CATSESRTVYGYTF
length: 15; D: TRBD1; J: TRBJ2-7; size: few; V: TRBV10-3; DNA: TGTGCCATCAGTGAGAGTTTGGGACAGACCTACGAGCAGTACTTC; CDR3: CAISESLGQTYEQYF
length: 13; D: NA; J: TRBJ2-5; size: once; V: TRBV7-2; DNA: TGTGCCAGCACAGGTGGAATCCAAGAGACCCAGTACTTC; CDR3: CASTGGIQETQYF
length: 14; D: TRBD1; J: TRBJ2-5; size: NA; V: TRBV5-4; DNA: TGTGCCAGCAGCTTGACAGGGGCCCAAGAGACCCAGTACTTC; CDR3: CASSLTGAQETQYF
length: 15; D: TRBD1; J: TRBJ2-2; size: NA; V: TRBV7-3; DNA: TGTGCCAGCAGACCGGACAGGGCCGTCACCGGGGAGCTGTTTTTT; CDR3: CASRPDRAVTGELFF
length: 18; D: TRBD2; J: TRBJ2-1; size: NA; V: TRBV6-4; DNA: TGTGCCAGCAGTGAAACATTTAATCTAGCGGGGGGCAGGGATGAGCAGTTCTTC; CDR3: CASSETFNLAGGRDEQFF
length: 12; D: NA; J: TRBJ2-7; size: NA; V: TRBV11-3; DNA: TGTGCCAGCAGCTTATACGGTTCAGAGCAGTACTTC; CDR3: CASSLYGSEQYF
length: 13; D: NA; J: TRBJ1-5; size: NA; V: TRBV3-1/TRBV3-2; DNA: TGTGCCAGCAGCTCAGACAGAGATCAGCCCCAGCATTTT; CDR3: CASSSDRDQPQHF
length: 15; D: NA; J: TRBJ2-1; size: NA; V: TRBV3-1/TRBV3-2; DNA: TGTGCCAGCAGCCATGCTGGTCTAGTCTACAATGAGCAGTTCTTC; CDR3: CASSHAGLVYNEQFF
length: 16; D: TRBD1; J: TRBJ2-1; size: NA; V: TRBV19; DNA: TGTGCCAGTAGTATAGAAGGGACAGGGGGCGGGAATGAGCAGTTCTTC; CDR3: CASSIEGTGGGNEQFF
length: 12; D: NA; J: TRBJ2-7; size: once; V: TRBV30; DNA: TGTGCCTGGAGTTCAGGTCCTTCCGAGCAGTACTTC; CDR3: CAWSSGPSEQYF
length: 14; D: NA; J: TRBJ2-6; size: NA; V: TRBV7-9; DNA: TGTGCCAGCAGCTTAGTTACTGGGGCCAACGTCCTGACTTTC; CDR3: CASSLVTGANVLTF
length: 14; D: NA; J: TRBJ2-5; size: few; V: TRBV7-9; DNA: TGTGCCAGCAGACTTACGACAGGCGGGGAGACCCAGTACTTC; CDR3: CASRLTTGGETQYF
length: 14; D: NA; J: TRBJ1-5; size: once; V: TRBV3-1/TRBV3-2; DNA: TGTGCCAGCACCAAGACAGGTAGCAATCAGCCCCAGCATTTT; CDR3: CASTKTGSNQPQHF
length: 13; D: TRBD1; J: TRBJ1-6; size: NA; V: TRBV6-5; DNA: TGTGCCAGCAAGAAGGGACAGCTTTCACCCCTCCACTTT; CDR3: CASKKGQLSPLHF
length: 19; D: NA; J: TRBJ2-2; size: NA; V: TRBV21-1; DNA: TGTGCCAGCAGCGCTCGCCCAGACCGGGACAGGGGTTTTACCGGGGAGCTGTTTTTT; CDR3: CASSARPDRDRGFTGELFF
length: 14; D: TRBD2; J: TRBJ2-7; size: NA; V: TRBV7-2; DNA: TGTGCCAGCAGCTTACGGACTAGCTCCCACGAGCAGTACTTC; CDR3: CASSLRTSSHEQYF
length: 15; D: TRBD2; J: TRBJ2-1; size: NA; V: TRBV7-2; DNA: TGTGCCAGCAGCCAGAGGACTAGCGGGGGTGATGAGCAGTTCTTC; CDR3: CASSQRTSGGDEQFF
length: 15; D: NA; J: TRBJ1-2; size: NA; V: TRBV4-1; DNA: TGCGCCAGCAGCCAAGATAGAGGGTCAGACTATGGCTACACCTTC; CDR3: CASSQDRGSDYGYTF
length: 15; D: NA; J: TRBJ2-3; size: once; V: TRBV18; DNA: TGTGCCAGCTCACCTGACCTAGAAAGCACAGATACGCAGTATTTT; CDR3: CASSPDLESTDTQYF
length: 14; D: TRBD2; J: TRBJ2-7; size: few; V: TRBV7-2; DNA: TGTGCCAGCAGCTTAGCTAGCGGGGCCTACGAGCAGTACTTC; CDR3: CASSLASGAYEQYF
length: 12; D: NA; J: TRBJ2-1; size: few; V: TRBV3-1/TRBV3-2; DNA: TGTGCCAGCAGCCAGAGGGGAGGAGAGCAGTTCTTC; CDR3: CASSQRGGEQFF
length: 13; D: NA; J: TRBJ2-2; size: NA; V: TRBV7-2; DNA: TGTGCCAGCTCACAGAGAAACACCGGGGAGCTGTTTTTT; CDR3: CASSQRNTGELFF
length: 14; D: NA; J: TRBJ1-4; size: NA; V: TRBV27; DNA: TGTGCCAGCAGCTCTCGGGACACCTATGAAAAACTGTTTTTT; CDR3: CASSSRDTYEKLFF
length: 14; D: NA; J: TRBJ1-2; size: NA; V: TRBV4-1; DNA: TGCGCCAGCAGCCCGGGGCGGGAAGATCGCGGCTACACCTTC; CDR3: CASSPGREDRGYTF
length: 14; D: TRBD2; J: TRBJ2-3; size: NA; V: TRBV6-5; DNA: TGTGCCAGCAGTTTCAGCGGGGGAGTAGATACGCAGTATTTT; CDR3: CASSFSGGVDTQYF
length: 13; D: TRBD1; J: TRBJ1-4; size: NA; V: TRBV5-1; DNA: TGCGCCAGCAGCTGGGGACAGAATGAAAAACTGTTTTTT; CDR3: CASSWGQNEKLFF